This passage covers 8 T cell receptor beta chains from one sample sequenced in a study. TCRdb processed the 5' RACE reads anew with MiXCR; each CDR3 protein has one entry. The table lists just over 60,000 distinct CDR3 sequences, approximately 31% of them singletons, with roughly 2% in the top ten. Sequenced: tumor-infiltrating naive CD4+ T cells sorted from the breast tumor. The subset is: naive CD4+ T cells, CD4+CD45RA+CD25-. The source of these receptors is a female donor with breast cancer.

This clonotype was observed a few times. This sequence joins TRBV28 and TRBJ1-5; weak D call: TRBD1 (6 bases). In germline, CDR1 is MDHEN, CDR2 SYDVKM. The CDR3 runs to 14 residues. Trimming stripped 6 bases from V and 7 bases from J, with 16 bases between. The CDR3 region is CASRNWDISQPQHF. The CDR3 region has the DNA TGTGCCAGCAGAAACTGGGACATATCCCAGCCCCAGCATTTT.

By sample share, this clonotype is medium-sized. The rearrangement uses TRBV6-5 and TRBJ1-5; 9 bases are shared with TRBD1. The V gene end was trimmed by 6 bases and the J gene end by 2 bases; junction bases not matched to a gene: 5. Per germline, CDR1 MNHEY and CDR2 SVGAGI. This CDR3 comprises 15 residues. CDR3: CASSLDRGGNQPQHF. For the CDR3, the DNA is TGTGCCAGCAGCCTGGACAGGGGTGGCAATCAGCCCCAGCATTTT.

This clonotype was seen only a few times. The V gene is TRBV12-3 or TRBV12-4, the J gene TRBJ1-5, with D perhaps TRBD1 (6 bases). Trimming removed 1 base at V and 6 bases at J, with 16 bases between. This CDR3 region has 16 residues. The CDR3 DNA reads TGTGCCAGCAGTTTAGACCAGGGGAGGGGGAGTCAGCCCCAGCATTTT. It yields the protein CASSLDQGRGSQPQHF.

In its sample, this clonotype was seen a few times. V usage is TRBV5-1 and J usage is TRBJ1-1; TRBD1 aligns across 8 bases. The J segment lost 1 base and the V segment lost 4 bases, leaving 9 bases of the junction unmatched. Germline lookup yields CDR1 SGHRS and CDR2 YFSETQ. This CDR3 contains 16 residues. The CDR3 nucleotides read TGCGCCAGCAGCAAAACATTACAGGGGGGGAACACTGAAGCTTTCTTT. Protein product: CASSKTLQGGNTEAFF.

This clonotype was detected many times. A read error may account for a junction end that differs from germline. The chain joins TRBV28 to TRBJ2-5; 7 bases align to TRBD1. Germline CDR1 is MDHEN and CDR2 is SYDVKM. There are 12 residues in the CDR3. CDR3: CASSYQGGWANF. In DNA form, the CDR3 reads TGTGCCAGCAGCTACCAAGGGGGCTGGGCAAACTTC.

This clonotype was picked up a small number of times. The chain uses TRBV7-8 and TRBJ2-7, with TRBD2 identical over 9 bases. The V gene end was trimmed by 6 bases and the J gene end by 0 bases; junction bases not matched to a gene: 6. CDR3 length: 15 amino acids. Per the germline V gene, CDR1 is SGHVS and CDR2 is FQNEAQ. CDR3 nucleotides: TGTGCCAGCAGGCCAAGCGGGGGGAGCTCCTACGAGCAGTACTTC. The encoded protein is CASRPSGGSSYEQYF.

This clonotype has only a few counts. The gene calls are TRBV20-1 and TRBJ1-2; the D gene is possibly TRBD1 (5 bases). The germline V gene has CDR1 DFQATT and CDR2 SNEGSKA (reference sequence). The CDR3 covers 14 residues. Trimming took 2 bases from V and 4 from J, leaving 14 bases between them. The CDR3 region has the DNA TGCAGTGCTAGAATATCGGGGGGGATCTATGGCTACACCTTC. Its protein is CSARISGGIYGYTF.

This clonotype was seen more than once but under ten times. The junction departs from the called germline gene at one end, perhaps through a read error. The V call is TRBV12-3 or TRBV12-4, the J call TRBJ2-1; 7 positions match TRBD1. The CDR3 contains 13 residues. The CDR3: CASSLDRVNEQFF. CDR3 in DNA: TGTGCCAGCAGCTTAGACAGGGTTAATGAGCAGTTCTTC.